One and the same sample provided the 10 T cell receptor beta chains below, sequenced in a study of T cell responses to AZD1222 COVID-19 vaccine (dated by TCRdb to about 2021). Read against the paper, the sample's time point label means: about 28 days (+/-7) after the second vaccine dose. Libraries came from the immunoSEQ multiplex PCR assay. TCRdb mirrors the immuneACCESS table, restricted to in-frame sequences. Some clones are absent from its copies; in checked studies, under half trace to an unresolved V gene, and the reason for the others is unknown. Present in this sample are 110,000 to 150,000 clones, 92% of which were seen just once. 2.5% to 4% of the sample lies in the top ten. Material: peripheral blood, obtained 28 days after the second AZD1222 dose. The receptors were gathered from an adult who received the AZD1222 COVID-19 vaccine.

The chain employs TRBV6-2 or TRBV6-3 and TRBJ1-2; unclear D gene. Germline V gene data show CDR1 as MNHEY and CDR2 as SVGEGT. Between the trimmed V and J ends, which lost 2 bases and 4 bases, there was a span of 8 bases. This CDR3 region has 13 residues. CDR3 region: CASSYPSSYGYTF. DNA of the CDR3: TGTGCCAGCAGTTACCCCTCCAGCTATGGCTACACCTTC.

The genes are TRBV7-8 and TRBJ1-1, with D perhaps matching TRBD1 (6 bases). The germline CDR1 and CDR2 sequences are SGHVS and FQNEAQ. V lost 3 bases and J 1 base, leaving 6 bases between the germline ends. This CDR3 has 13 amino acids. The CDR3 spells CASSLDRNTEAFF. Written as DNA, the CDR3 is TGTGCCAGCAGCTTGGACAGGAACACTGAAGCTTTCTTT.

The chain employs TRBV2 and TRBJ1-5; possible D gene TRBD1, 6 bases. The length of the CDR3 is 14 residues. The V end was cut by 8 bases, the J end by 13 bases, with 24 bases between. Germline CDR1 and CDR2: SNHLY and FYNNEI. The CDR3 region has the DNA TGTGCCAGCGGAAGGGAGGACAGTCCCCCGGGTCAGCATTTT. Its protein is CASGREDSPPGQHF.

This chain joins TRBV28 and TRBJ1-4; D may be TRBD1 (6 bases). Germline loops: CDR1 MDHEN, CDR2 SYDVKM. V lost 8 bases and J 8 bases, leaving 21 bases between the germline ends. The CDR3 loop spans 15 amino acids. The CDR3, as DNA: TGTGCCAGCGTTGGGGGCCAACTTAAAGGGGAAAAACTGTTTTTT. Protein product: CASVGGQLKGEKLFF.

The chain links TRBV28 to TRBJ2-7; 9 nucleotides match TRBD1. The V gene's germline CDR1 is MDHEN and CDR2 SYDVKM. The CDR3 length is 17 residues. J was trimmed by 2 bases and V by 2 bases; bases with no gene match: 10. The CDR3 here is CASSLKGTGGAPYEQYF. The CDR3 DNA reads as TGTGCCAGCAGTTTAAAGGGCACAGGGGGCGCCCCCTACGAGCAGTACTTC.

This chain joins TRBV6-5 and TRBJ1-1; D is ambiguous. CDR1 and CDR2 from the germline V gene are MNHEY and SVGAGI. The CDR3 covers 13 residues. Trimming took 6 bases from V and 4 from J, leaving 12 bases between them. CDR3 residues: CASSHGDSTEAFF. Here the CDR3 DNA reads TGTGCCAGCAGCCACGGGGATAGCACTGAAGCTTTCTTT.

This chain joins TRBV6-5 and TRBJ1-1, with TRBD1 identical over 11 bases. Trimming removed 2 bases from V and 4 bases from J; junction bases left unmatched: 3. Germline V CDR1 and CDR2: MNHEY, SVGAGI. The CDR3 length is 15 residues. CDR3 nucleotides: TGTGCCAGCAGTTACCCCGGGACAGGGGGCACTGAAGCTTTCTTT. This gives the protein CASSYPGTGGTEAFF.

The chain is built from TRBV6-5 and TRBJ1-2, with D perhaps TRBD1 (6 bases). Per germline, CDR1 MNHEY and CDR2 SVGAGI. V was pared by 6 bases and J by 5 bases, with 16 bases between. This CDR3 contains 14 residues. CDR3 coding DNA: TGTGCCAGCAGGAGAACAGGGATTCGGTATGGCTACACCTTC. Translation: CASRRTGIRYGYTF.

Notes on this clone: This sample includes further DNA sequences coding for the same CDR3. J is TRBJ1-1 and V is TRBV29-1; unclear D gene. V lost 1 base, J lost 5 bases, and 5 bases lay in between. The CDR3 covers 11 residues. CDR1 and CDR2 from the germline V gene are SQVTM and ANQGSEA. The CDR3 is CSVEGGTEAFF. CDR3 in DNA: TGCAGCGTTGAAGGGGGAACTGAAGCTTTCTTT.

The chain couples TRBV28 to TRBJ1-1, with TRBD1 identical over 7 bases. Trimming at V came to 6 bases and at J to 3 bases, leaving 10 bases not matched to a gene. There are 15 residues in the CDR3. Germline CDR1 reads MDHEN; CDR2 reads SYDVKM. Here the CDR3 DNA reads TGTGCCAGCAGGTCGGGATCTCAGGGGGACACTGAAGCTTTCTTT. It yields the protein CASRSGSQGDTEAFF.